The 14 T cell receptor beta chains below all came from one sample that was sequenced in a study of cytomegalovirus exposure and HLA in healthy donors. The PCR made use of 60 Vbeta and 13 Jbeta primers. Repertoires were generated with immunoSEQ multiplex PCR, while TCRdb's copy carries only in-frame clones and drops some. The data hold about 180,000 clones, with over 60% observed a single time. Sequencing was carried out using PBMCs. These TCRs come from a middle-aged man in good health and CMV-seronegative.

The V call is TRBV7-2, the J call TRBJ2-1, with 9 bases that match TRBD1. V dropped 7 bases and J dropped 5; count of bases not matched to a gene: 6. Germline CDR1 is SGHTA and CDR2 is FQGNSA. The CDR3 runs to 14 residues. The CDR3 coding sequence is TGTGCCAGCACCAAACAGGGGGCCAACAATGAGCAGTTCTTC. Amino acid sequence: CASTKQGANNEQFF.

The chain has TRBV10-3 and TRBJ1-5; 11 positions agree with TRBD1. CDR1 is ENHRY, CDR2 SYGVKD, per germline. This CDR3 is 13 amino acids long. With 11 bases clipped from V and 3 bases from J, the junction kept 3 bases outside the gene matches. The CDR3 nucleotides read TGTGCCGGACAGGGGGCGATCAATCAGCCCCAGCATTTT. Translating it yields CAGQGAINQPQHF.

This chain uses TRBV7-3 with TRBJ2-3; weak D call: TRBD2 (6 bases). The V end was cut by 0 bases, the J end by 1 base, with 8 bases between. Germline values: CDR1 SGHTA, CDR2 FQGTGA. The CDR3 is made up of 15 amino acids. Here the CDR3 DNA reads TGTGCCAGCAGCTTAACGGGACTCCGCACAGATACGCAGTATTTT. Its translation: CASSLTGLRTDTQYF.

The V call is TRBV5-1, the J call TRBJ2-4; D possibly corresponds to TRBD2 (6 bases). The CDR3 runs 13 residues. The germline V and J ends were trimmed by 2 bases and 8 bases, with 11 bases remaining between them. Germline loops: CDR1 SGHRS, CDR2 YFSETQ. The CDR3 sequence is CASSFGGGDIQYF. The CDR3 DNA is TGCGCCAGCAGCTTCGGGGGTGGGGACATTCAGTACTTC.

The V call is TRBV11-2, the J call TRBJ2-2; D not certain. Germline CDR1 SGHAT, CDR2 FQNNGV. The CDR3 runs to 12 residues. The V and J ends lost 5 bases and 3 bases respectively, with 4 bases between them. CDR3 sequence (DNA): TGTGCCAGCAGCATCTACACCGGGGAGCTGTTTTTT. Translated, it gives CASSIYTGELFF.

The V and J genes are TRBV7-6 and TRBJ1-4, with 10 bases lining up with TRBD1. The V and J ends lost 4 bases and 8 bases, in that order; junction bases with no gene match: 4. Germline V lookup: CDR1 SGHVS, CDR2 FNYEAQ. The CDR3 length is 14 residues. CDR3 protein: CASSWGTGEEKLFF. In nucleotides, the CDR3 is TGTGCCAGCAGCTGGGGGACAGGGGAAGAAAAACTGTTTTTT.

CDR3 sequence: CAWSEETASNQPQHF. Written as DNA, the CDR3 is TGTGCCTGGAGTGAGGAGACAGCTAGCAATCAGCCCCAGCATTTT. This sequence joins TRBV30 and TRBJ1-5; TRBD1 might be the D (5 bases). This CDR3 contains 15 residues. Trimming removed 1 base at V and 0 bases at J, with 10 bases between. CDR1 and CDR2 (germline): GTSNPN, SVGIG (reference sequence). The variable domain in full, completed from reference TRBV30 and TRBJ1-5, reads SQTIHQWPATLVQPVGSPLSLECTVEGTSNPNLYWYRQAAGRGLQLLFYSVGIGQISSEVPQNLSASRPQDRQFILSSKKLLLSDSGFYLCAWSEETASNQPQHFGDGTRLSIL.

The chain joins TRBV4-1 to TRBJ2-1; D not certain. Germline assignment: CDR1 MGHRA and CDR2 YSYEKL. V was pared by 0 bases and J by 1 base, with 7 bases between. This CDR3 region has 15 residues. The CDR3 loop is CASSQDPASYNEQFF. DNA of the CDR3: TGCGCCAGCAGCCAAGATCCCGCGTCCTACAATGAGCAGTTCTTC.

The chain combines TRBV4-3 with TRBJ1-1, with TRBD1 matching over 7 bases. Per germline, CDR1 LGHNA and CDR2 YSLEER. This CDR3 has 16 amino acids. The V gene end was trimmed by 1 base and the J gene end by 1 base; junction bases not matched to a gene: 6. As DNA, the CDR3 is TGCGCCAGCAGCCAAGGGAGGGGGCTGAGGAACACTGAAGCTTTCTTT. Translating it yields CASSQGRGLRNTEAFF.

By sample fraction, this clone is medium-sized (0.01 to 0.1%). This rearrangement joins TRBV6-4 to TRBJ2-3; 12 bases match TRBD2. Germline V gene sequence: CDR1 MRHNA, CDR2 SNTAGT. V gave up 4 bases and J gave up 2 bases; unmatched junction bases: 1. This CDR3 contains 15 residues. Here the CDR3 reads CASSASGGATDTQYF. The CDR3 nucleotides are TGTGCCAGCAGTGCTAGCGGGGGGGCCACAGATACGCAGTATTTT.

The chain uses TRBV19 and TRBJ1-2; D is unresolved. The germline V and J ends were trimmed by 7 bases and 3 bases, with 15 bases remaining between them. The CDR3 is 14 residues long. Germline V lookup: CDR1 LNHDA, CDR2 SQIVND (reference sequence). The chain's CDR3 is CASIDSRGYYGYTF. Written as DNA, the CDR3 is TGTGCCAGTATCGATTCCCGGGGTTACTATGGCTACACCTTC.

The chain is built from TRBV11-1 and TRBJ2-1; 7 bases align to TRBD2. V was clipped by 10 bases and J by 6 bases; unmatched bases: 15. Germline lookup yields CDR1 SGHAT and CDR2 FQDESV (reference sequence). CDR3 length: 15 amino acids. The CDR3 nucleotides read TGTGCCATCAGAAGAGGGAGGGCCGAAGGCAATGAGCAGTTCTTC. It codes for CAIRRGRAEGNEQFF. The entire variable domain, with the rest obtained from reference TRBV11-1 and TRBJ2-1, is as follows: EAEVAQSPRYKITEKSQAVAFWCDPISGHATLYWYRQILGQGPELLVQFQDESVVDDSQLPKDRFSAERLKGVDSTLKIQPAELGDSAMYLCAIRRGRAEGNEQFFGPGTRLTVL.

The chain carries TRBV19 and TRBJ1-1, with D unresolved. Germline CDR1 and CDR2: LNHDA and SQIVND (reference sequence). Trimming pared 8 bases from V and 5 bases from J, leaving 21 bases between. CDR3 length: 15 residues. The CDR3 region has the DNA TGTGCCAGTTCGGCCGGCGGGCGGGGAGGGACTGAAGCTTTCTTT. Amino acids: CASSAGGRGGTEAFF.

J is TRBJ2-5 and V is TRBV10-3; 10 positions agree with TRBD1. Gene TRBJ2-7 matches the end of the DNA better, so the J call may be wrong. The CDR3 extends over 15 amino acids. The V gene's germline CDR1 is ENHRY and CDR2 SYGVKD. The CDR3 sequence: CAISGGQGSVYEQYF. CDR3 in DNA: TGTGCCATCAGTGGGGGACAGGGGAGCGTCTACGAGCAGTACTTC.